A single sample is the source of the 13 T cell receptor beta chains below, sequenced in a study of OX40 agonist ivuxolimab in advanced cancers. The method was the immunoSEQ multiplex PCR assay. TCRdb obtained this table from immuneACCESS and retained in-frame rearrangements with V and J assigned. These tables miss some clones; where compared with another copy, unresolved V genes account for less than half of the shortfall, and the remainder is unexplained. Within this sample are some 45,000 clones, with 65% to 85% of them counted one time only. The ten largest clonotypes hold 23% of the sample. The input for sequencing was CD4+ or CD8+ T cells sorted from blood, taken in a trial of the OX40 agonist ivuxolimab. These receptors came from an adult with an advanced solid tumor such as melanoma, head and neck, liver or kidney cancer.

The chain couples TRBV5-1 to TRBJ2-7, with D perhaps TRBD1 (5 bases). This CDR3 spans 13 amino acids. Germline assignment: CDR1 SGHRS and CDR2 YFSETQ. V was clipped by 5 bases and J by 2 bases, with 11 bases between them. In DNA, the CDR3 is TGCGCCAGCAGTGAAGGGGTTACCTACGAGCAGTACTTC. Translating gives CASSEGVTYEQYF.

This clone was seen a single time. The gene calls are TRBV7-8 and TRBJ2-1, with 9 positions matching TRBD2. CDR1 is SGHVS and CDR2 is FQNEAQ in the germline V gene. J lost 8 bases, V lost 4 bases, and 15 bases had no gene match. There are 17 residues in the CDR3. The CDR3 region has the DNA TGTGCCAGCAGCTCCCCTATTCGCGGGGGGGGCGGGGATGAGCAGTTCTTC. It encodes CASSSPIRGGGGDEQFF.

The rearrangement joins TRBV7-2 to TRBJ1-2, with D maybe TRBD1 (5 bases). Trimming cost V 5 bases and J 4 bases, with 8 bases left between them. CDR3 length: 12 amino acids. The V gene's germline CDR1 is SGHTA and CDR2 FQGNSA. The CDR3 spells CASSPQGYGYTF. Here the CDR3 DNA reads TGTGCCAGCAGCCCTCAGGGCTATGGCTACACCTTC.

CDR3: CASSLGRGLVSEQYF. The CDR3 DNA follows: TGTGCCAGCAGCTTAGGCAGGGGGTTGGTCTCCGAGCAGTACTTC. V and J are TRBV7-2 and TRBJ2-7, with 7 bases identical to TRBD1. J gave up 6 bases and V 1 base, and 9 bases lay outside the gene matches. CDR1 SGHTA and CDR2 FQGNSA come from the germline V gene. The CDR3 has 15 amino acids.

V and J are TRBV10-3 and TRBJ2-5, with 7 bases that match TRBD2. The CDR3 is made up of 13 amino acids. Germline V gene data show CDR1 as ENHRY and CDR2 as SYGVKD. V was clipped by 9 bases and J by 1 base; unmatched bases: 5. CDR3 in amino acids: CAMAPGGQETQYF. The CDR3 nucleotides are TGTGCCATGGCCCCGGGGGGCCAAGAGACCCAGTACTTC.

The V call is TRBV27, the J call TRBJ2-3, with D tentatively TRBD2 (5 bases). V lost 5 bases and J lost 0, with 15 bases in between. CDR1 is MNHEY, CDR2 SMNVEV, per germline (reference sequence). The CDR3 totals 16 residues. As DNA, the CDR3 is TGTGCCAGCAGTCCCCTCGTCGGGGAAAGCACAGATACGCAGTATTTT. Protein: CASSPLVGESTDTQYF.

This clone came up a few times. The V call is TRBV27, the J call TRBJ2-7, with TRBD2 matching 9 bases. Germline V gene data show CDR1 as MNHEY and CDR2 as SMNVEV (reference sequence). The CDR3 has 14 amino acids. Trimming cost V 6 bases and J 7 bases; bases outside gene matches: 10. The CDR3: CASSRGTSSGEQYF. The CDR3 bases are TGTGCCAGCAGCCGAGGGACTAGCTCGGGTGAGCAGTACTTC.

This chain links TRBV7-3 with TRBJ2-7; 7 bases are shared with TRBD1. The CDR3 runs to 14 residues. After removal of 5 bases from V and 5 bases from J, the junction contained 9 bases not matched to a gene. Germline loops: CDR1 SGHTA, CDR2 FQGTGA. The CDR3 nucleotides are TGTGCCAGCAGCCCAACAGGGGTAGGCAACGAGCAGTACTTC. Translating gives CASSPTGVGNEQYF.

The V call is TRBV4-3, the J call TRBJ1-2; D not certain. V was pared by 4 bases and J by 6 bases, with 21 bases between. CDR3 length: 16 residues. Germline V gene sequence: CDR1 LGHNA, CDR2 YSLEER. In DNA, the CDR3 is TGCGCCAGCAGCCCAAGCCAAGATGTGTGGGGTAATGGCTACACCTTC. This translates into CASSPSQDVWGNGYTF.

This sequence joins TRBV4-1 and TRBJ2-3; D is unclear. Germline CDR1 MGHRA, CDR2 YSYEKL. The CDR3 extends over 16 amino acids. Trimming removed 1 base at V and 0 bases at J, with 11 bases between. The CDR3 spells CASSQAPPASTDTQYF. The CDR3, as DNA: TGCGCCAGCAGCCAAGCACCGCCTGCTAGCACAGATACGCAGTATTTT.

This clone appeared once. The gene calls are TRBV5-1 and TRBJ1-2, with D unresolved. The CDR3 contains 16 residues. Trimming shortened V by 3 bases and J by 4 bases, and 19 bases separated the two germline ends. Germline V lookup: CDR1 SGHRS, CDR2 YFSETQ. In nucleotides, the CDR3 is TGCGCCAGCAGCTATTCCCTCCCCGGCAGGTTCTATGGCTACACCTTC. Protein sequence: CASSYSLPGRFYGYTF.

The rearrangement links TRBV13 to TRBJ1-1, with TRBD1 matching 9 bases. The CDR3 is 14 residues long. The trim removed 5 bases at V and 3 bases at J, leaving 4 bases unmatched. The germline V gene encodes CDR1 PRHDT and CDR2 FYEKMQ (reference sequence). This CDR3 reads CASSETGGDTEAFF. The CDR3 DNA reads TGTGCCAGCAGCGAGACAGGGGGGGACACTGAAGCTTTCTTT.

This chain links TRBV7-2 with TRBJ2-5; D gene uncertain. Germline CDR1 reads SGHTA; CDR2 reads FQGNSA. Trimming shortened V by 4 bases and J by 0 bases, and 15 bases separated the two germline ends. The length of the CDR3 is 16 residues. The chain's CDR3 is CASSSPGTRYQETQYF. The CDR3 coding sequence is TGTGCCAGCAGCTCGCCAGGCACACGGTACCAAGAGACCCAGTACTTC. The variable domain in full, with the rest retrieved from reference TRBV7-2 and TRBJ2-5, is GAGVSQSPSNKVTEKGKDVELRCDPISGHTALYWYRQSLGQGLEFLIYFQGNSAPDKSGLPSDRFSAERTGGSVSTLTIQRTQQEDSAVYLCASSSPGTRYQETQYFGPGTRLLVL.